The 10 T cell receptor beta chains below were found in one sample sequenced in a study of blood T cell repertoires in COVID-19. Using immunoSEQ multiplex PCR, the repertoire was profiled, and TCRdb retains in-frame clones only, with some absent. The sample comprises some 70,000 clones, roughly 91% of which are singletons, and about a tenth rests with the top ten. Sequencing input: PBMCs or T cells enriched from blood (not recorded which). These receptors came from a middle-aged woman who had recovered from COVID-19.

This clone appeared a few times. CDR3 bases: TGTGCCAGCAGTAGGACTAGATGGGAGACCCAGTACTTC. It encodes CASSRTRWETQYF. The rearrangement joins TRBV6-2 or TRBV6-3 to TRBJ2-5; 7 bases fit TRBD2. Germline-derived CDR1 and CDR2 are MNHEY and SVGEGT. The CDR3 totals 13 residues. The V and J ends lost 5 bases and 5 bases, in that order; junction bases with no gene match: 5.

The J gene is TRBJ1-4, the V gene TRBV19; 8 bases align to TRBD1. After removal of 5 bases from V and 0 bases from J, the junction contained 14 bases not matched to a gene. This CDR3 has 19 amino acids. Germline lookup yields CDR1 LNHDA and CDR2 SQIVND (reference sequence). The CDR3 DNA follows: TGTGCCAGTAGTCCCCCGACAGGGGACCAGCTTTCAACTAATGAAAAACTGTTTTTT. Its translation is CASSPPTGDQLSTNEKLFF.

The gene calls are TRBV5-4 and TRBJ1-6; 8 bases agree with TRBD1. Trimming took 4 bases from V and 11 from J; bases not matched to a gene: 8. The CDR3 spans 14 residues. Per the germline V gene, CDR1 is SGHNT and CDR2 is YYREEE (reference sequence). CDR3 DNA: TGTGCCAGCAGCCAACCGGGACAGGTAACACCCCTCCACTTT. Translating gives CASSQPGQVTPLHF. Full variable domain (outside the CDR3, taken from reference TRBV5-4 and TRBJ1-6): ETGVTQSPTHLIKTRGQQVTLRCSSQSGHNTVSWYQQALGQGPQFIFQYYREEENGRGNFPPRFSGLQFPNYSSELNVNALELDDSALYLCASSQPGQVTPLHFGNGTRLTVT.

V gene TRBV7-9 combines with J gene TRBJ2-3, with 10 positions matching TRBD2. Per the germline V gene, CDR1 is SEHNR and CDR2 is FQNEAQ (reference sequence). V lost 5 bases and J lost 5; bases outside the gene matches: 16. The CDR3 is 18 residues long. The CDR3, as DNA: TGTGCCAGCAGCCCGACCCCCCCCAGCGGGGGGGCCGTAGATACGCAGTATTTT. Protein: CASSPTPPSGGAVDTQYF.

The chain carries TRBV5-1 and TRBJ2-7; D may be TRBD2 (6 bases). The CDR3 is 15 residues long. From germline, CDR1 is SGHRS and CDR2 YFSETQ. V lost 5 bases to trimming and J lost 2 bases, with 17 bases between them. The CDR3 DNA is TGCGCCAGCAGTACTGGAGGGGTGGGGACCTACGAGCAGTACTTC. It specifies CASSTGGVGTYEQYF.

The chain is built from TRBV9 and TRBJ2-2; D remains unclear. V lost 5 bases and J 7 bases, leaving 12 bases between the germline ends. This CDR3 is 13 amino acids long. CDR1 and CDR2 (germline): SGDLS, YYNGEE. In DNA form, the CDR3 reads TGTGCCAGCAGTTATAACAGATACGGGGAGCTGTTTTTT. As protein: CASSYNRYGELFF. Combining the CDR3 with reference TRBV9 and TRBJ2-2 gives the whole variable domain DSGVTQTPKHLITATGQRVTLRCSPRSGDLSVYWYQQSLDQGLQFLIQYYNGEERAKGNILERFSAQQFPDLHSELNLSSLELGDSALYFCASSYNRYGELFFGEGSRLTVL.

Many counts were recorded for this clone. The chain employs TRBV10-2 and TRBJ1-1, with D uncertain. Per germline, CDR1 WSHSY and CDR2 SAAADI. The length of the CDR3 is 13 residues. The V end was cut by 2 bases, the J end by 1 base, with 5 bases between. DNA of the CDR3: TGCGCCAGCAGTGAGGCGGAGAACACTGAAGCTTTCTTT. This translates into CASSEAENTEAFF.

This chain connects TRBV5-1 to TRBJ2-3, with TRBD2 as a possible D gene (5 bases). Trimming took 2 bases from V and 4 from J, leaving 14 bases between them. Per the germline V gene, CDR1 is SGHRS and CDR2 is YFSETQ. The CDR3 has 15 residues. The DNA of the CDR3 is TGCGCCAGCAGCTTCAGAGAGGGTGGTTCAGATACGCAGTATTTT. Translating it yields CASSFREGGSDTQYF.

The rearrangement uses TRBV3-1 (or the pseudogene TRBV3-2) and TRBJ1-2; 7 nucleotides line up with TRBD1. The germline V gene has CDR1 LGHDT and CDR2 YNNKEL (reference sequence). J was trimmed by 8 bases and V by 0 bases; bases with no gene match: 9. This CDR3 is 15 amino acids long. The CDR3 loop is CASSQDQGGARGYTF. Here the CDR3 DNA reads TGTGCCAGCAGCCAAGATCAGGGGGGCGCGAGGGGCTACACCTTC.

The chain employs TRBV21-1 and TRBJ2-2; the D segment call TRBD2 is taken from the table without a DNA check. TRBV21-1 represents a pseudogene. This CDR3 comprises 19 residues. The CDR3 spells CASSKAHRSWRVVTGELFF. The CDR3 coding sequence is TGTGCCAGCAGCAAAGCCCATCGGTCCTGGAGGGTCGTCACCGGGGAGCTGTTTTTT.